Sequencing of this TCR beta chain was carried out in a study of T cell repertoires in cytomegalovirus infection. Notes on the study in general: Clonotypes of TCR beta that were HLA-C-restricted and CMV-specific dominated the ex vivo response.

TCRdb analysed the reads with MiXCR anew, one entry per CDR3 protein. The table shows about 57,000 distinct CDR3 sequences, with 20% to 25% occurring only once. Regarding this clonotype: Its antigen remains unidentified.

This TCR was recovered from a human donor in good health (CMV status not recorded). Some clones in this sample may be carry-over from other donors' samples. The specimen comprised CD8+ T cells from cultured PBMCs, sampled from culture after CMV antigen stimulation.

Here the CDR3 reads CASSYRDTNTEAFF. As DNA, the CDR3 is TGTGCCAGCAGCTACCGGGACACTAACACTGAAGCTTTCTTT. V gene TRBV7-2 combines with J gene TRBJ1-1; D possibly corresponds to TRBD1 (6 bases). The V and J ends lost 4 bases and 2 bases respectively, with 11 bases between them. The CDR3 spans 14 residues. Per germline, CDR1 SGHTA and CDR2 FQGNSA.